This TCR beta chain was recorded in a study of CD8+CD57+ T cells in acquired aplastic anemia. In the study overall: Average DNA yield from sorted CD4+ and CD8+ cells was about 3 ug.

Before being chosen for sequencing, patients had shown CD8+CD57+ cell expansion by flow cytometry. The TCR beta profiling, which covered VDJ combination and CDR3 sequence, was carried out using genomic DNA as the template. TCRdb redid the calling of the reads with MiXCR, one entry per CDR3 protein. Among over 150,000 distinct CDR3 sequences, about 48% were seen once, and the ten largest hold more than 10%. General study points: Patients and controls shared fewer than 30 CD8+ CDR3 sequences.

Germline CDR1 and CDR2: MNHEY and SMNVEV (reference sequence). V lost 5 bases, J lost 1 base, and 11 bases lay in between. The CDR3 is 14 amino acids. This clonotype occurred many times. Its antigen is not known. The clonotype was recovered from a human donor with aplastic anemia. The sample taken for sequencing was sorted CD4+, CD8+, or CD8+CD57+ T cells (not recorded which) from PBMCs. V usage is TRBV27 and J usage is TRBJ1-1; a possible D gene is TRBD1 (6 bases). CDR3 amino acids: CASSRGQRNTEAFF. In nucleotides, the CDR3 is TGTGCCAGCAGTCGCGGACAGCGGAACACTGAAGCTTTCTTT.